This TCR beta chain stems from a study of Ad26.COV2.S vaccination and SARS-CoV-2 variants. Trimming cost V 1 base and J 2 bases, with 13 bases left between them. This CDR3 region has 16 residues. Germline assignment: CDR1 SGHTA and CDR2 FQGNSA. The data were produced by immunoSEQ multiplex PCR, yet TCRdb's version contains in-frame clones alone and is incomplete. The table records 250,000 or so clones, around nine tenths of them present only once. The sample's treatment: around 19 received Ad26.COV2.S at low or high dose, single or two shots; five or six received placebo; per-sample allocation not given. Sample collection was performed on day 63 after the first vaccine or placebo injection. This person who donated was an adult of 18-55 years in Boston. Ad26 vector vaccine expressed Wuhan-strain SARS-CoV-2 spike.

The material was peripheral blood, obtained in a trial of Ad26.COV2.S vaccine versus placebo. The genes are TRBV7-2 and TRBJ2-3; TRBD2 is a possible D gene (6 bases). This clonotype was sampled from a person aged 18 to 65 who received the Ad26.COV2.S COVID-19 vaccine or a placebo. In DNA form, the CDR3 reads TGTGCCAGCAGCTTAGGGGCGGGGCGGTTCACAGATACGCAGTATTTT. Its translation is CASSLGAGRFTDTQYF.